This T cell receptor (beta chain) comes out of a study of beta chain features in type 1 diabetes. Overall study findings and caveats: TCRB CDR3 length was moderately but significantly reduced in all four CD4+ subsets of Type 1 diabetes patients.

What was sequenced were expressed TCRB transcripts, since all of the isolated RNA had been reverse transcribed. The method was immunoSEQ multiplex PCR; TCRdb's version includes in-frame clones alone and lacks a portion of them. This table has 350,000 to 450,000 clones, about 12% appearing once. V was clipped by 4 bases and J by 4 bases, with 19 bases between them. This CDR3 spans 16 amino acids. CDR1 is LGHNA and CDR2 is YSLEER in the germline V gene. Points on this clone: The target antigen is unknown.

What was sequenced was naive CD4+ T cells from blood. V gene TRBV4-3 combines with J gene TRBJ1-1; TRBD1 is a possible D gene (5 bases). The sequence was collected from a woman between 18 and 29 years old with type 1 diabetes. This CDR3 is CASSPLRRGRGTEAFF. CDR3 sequence (DNA): TGCGCCAGCAGCCCACTTCGGAGGGGACGAGGCACTGAAGCTTTCTTT.